The 17 T cell receptor beta chains below all came from one sample that was sequenced in a study of tissue T cells after allogeneic stem cell transplantation. Adult allogeneic hematopoietic cell transplant recipients with steroid-refractory graft-versus-host disease were prospectively enrolled for research autopsy. Sequencing used immunoSEQ multiplex PCR; TCRdb keeps in-frame clones, though not all of them. This sample has thousands of clones, with approximately 61% found just once. Sequences were derived from descending colon tissue, sampled at autopsy. These receptors originate from a male patient of 60 years or more with steroid-refractory graft-versus-host disease after an allogeneic stem cell transplant. Some T cells could come from the graft donor.

The chain combines TRBV5-1 with TRBJ2-7, with a possible D match to TRBD1 (6 bases). Germline CDR1 and CDR2: SGHRS and YFSETQ. There are 15 residues in the CDR3. Trimming removed 0 bases from V and 2 bases from J, with 12 bases in between. The CDR3 is CASSLEGQITYEQYF. CDR3 coding DNA: TGCGCCAGCAGCTTGGAGGGACAAATAACCTACGAGCAGTACTTC. Variable domain in full (rest from reference TRBV5-1 and TRBJ2-7): KAGVTQTPRYLIKTRGQQVTLSCSPISGHRSVSWYQQTPGQGLQFLFEYFSETQRNKGNFPGRFSGRQFSNSRSEMNVSTLELGDSALYLCASSLEGQITYEQYFGPGTRLTVT.

This rearrangement joins TRBV11-3 to TRBJ2-2; D possibly corresponds to TRBD2 (6 bases). The CDR3 is 15 amino acids. CDR1 and CDR2 (germline): SGHNT, YENEEA. V was shortened by 5 bases and J by 6 bases, with 16 bases between the two germline ends. CDR3 bases: TGTGCCAGCAGCCCCCTTAGCGGAAGGGCCGGGGAGCTGTTTTTT. Translation: CASSPLSGRAGELFF. The entire variable domain, with the rest obtained from reference TRBV11-3 and TRBJ2-2, is as follows: EAGVVQSPRYKIIEKKQPVAFWCNPISGHNTLYWYLQNLGQGPELLIRYENEEAVDDSQLPKDRFSAERLKGVDSTLKIQPAELGDSAVYLCASSPLSGRAGELFFGEGSRLTVL.

This rearrangement joins TRBV5-6 to TRBJ1-1; D is uncertain. The length of the CDR3 is 15 residues. Trimming pared 3 bases from V and 5 bases from J, leaving 17 bases between. Per germline, CDR1 SGHDT and CDR2 YYEEEE. CDR3 coding DNA: TGTGCCAGCAGCTCCCTGACCCTCCCGGGGACTGAAGCTTTCTTT. This translates into CASSSLTLPGTEAFF. The full variable domain, with the rest looked up from reference TRBV5-6 and TRBJ1-1, is DAGVTQSPTHLIKTRGQQVTLRCSPKSGHDTVSWYQQALGQGPQFIFQYYEEEERQRGNFPDRFSGHQFPNYSSELNVNALLLGDSALYLCASSSLTLPGTEAFFGQGTRLTVV.

The chain uses TRBV7-9 and TRBJ2-5; perhaps TRBD2 as D (7 bases). V was shortened by 3 bases and J by 2 bases, with 19 bases between the two germline ends. This CDR3 has 17 amino acids. CDR1 SEHNR and CDR2 FQNEAQ come from the germline V gene (reference sequence). The chain's CDR3 is CASSLGSGRGLQETQYF. The CDR3 DNA reads as TGTGCCAGCAGCTTGGGATCGGGGCGGGGGCTTCAAGAGACCCAGTACTTC.

The rearrangement links TRBV25-1 to TRBJ2-5, with 9 bases fitting TRBD2. The length of the CDR3 is 16 residues. Germline CDR1 reads MGHDK; CDR2 reads SYGVNS. J gave up 5 bases and V 3 bases, and 10 bases lay outside the gene matches. The DNA of the CDR3 is TGTGCCAGCAGTGAGGGGGCGGGGGGGCGAAAGGAGACCCAGTACTTC. Translated, it gives CASSEGAGGRKETQYF.

The genes are TRBV9 and TRBJ2-3; 9 positions match TRBD2. CDR3 length: 15 residues. The V and J ends lost 1 base and 2 bases, in that order; junction bases with no gene match: 2. Germline CDR1 SGDLS, CDR2 YYNGEE. The CDR3: CASSVLAGPTDTQYF. The DNA of the CDR3 is TGTGCCAGCAGCGTACTAGCGGGGCCCACAGATACGCAGTATTTT.

The V gene is TRBV28, the J gene TRBJ1-1; possible D gene TRBD1, 6 bases. Germline V lookup: CDR1 MDHEN, CDR2 SYDVKM. V lost 7 bases to trimming and J lost 7 bases, with 25 bases between them. The CDR3 extends over 16 amino acids. The CDR3 DNA reads TGTGCCAGCATACTATCAACGCGGGGGCGGCTCGGTGAAGCTTTCTTT. This sequence encodes CASILSTRGRLGEAFF.

Remarks on this clone: The junction and the germline gene differ at one end; a read error may be behind it. Other nucleotide sequences from this sample produce the same CDR3. V and J are TRBV9 and TRBJ1-2; 7 bases map to TRBD1. Germline V gene data show CDR1 as SGDLS and CDR2 as YYNGEE. The CDR3 spans 14 residues. As DNA, the CDR3 is TGTGCCAGTAGCGGGTTGACAGGGAACTATGGCTACACCTTC. It yields the protein CASSGLTGNYGYTF. Drawing the rest from reference TRBV9 and TRBJ1-2, the complete variable domain is DSGVTQTPKHLITATGQRVTLRCSPRSGDLSVYWYQQSLDQGLQFLIQYYNGEERAKGNILERFSAQQFPDLHSELNLSSLELGDSALYFCASSGLTGNYGYTFGSGTRLTVV.

This clone was recorded only once. V and J are TRBV4-2 and TRBJ1-4; 8 bases fit TRBD1. Germline V gene lookup returns CDR1 LGHNA and CDR2 YNFKEQ. This CDR3 has 18 residues. V trimming: 1 base; J trimming: 5 bases; junction bases outside the gene matches: 12. This CDR3 reads CASSQGRDRRLLNEKLFF. CDR3 DNA: TGTGCCAGCAGCCAAGGCCGGGACAGGAGGTTGCTCAATGAAAAACTGTTTTTT.

This CDR3 is CASSGRGARFTDTQYF. The CDR3 nucleotides are TGTGCCAGCAGCGGGCGGGGGGCCCGGTTCACAGATACGCAGTATTTT. V and J are TRBV5-4 and TRBJ2-3, with 8 bases aligning to TRBD2. The CDR3 is 16 amino acids. J gave up 2 bases and V 4 bases, and 9 bases lay outside the gene matches. CDR1 is SGHNT, CDR2 YYREEE, per germline (reference sequence).

This chain joins TRBV19 and TRBJ2-7; D ambiguous. V was clipped by 3 bases and J by 0 bases, with 12 bases between them. The germline CDR1 and CDR2 sequences are LNHDA and SQIVND (reference sequence). The CDR3 is 15 residues long. The CDR3 DNA reads TGTGCCAGTAGTATCGCCGGTCCGACCTCCTACGAGCAGTACTTC. This gives the protein CASSIAGPTSYEQYF.

The V and J genes are TRBV3-1 (or the pseudogene TRBV3-2) and TRBJ1-2; D ambiguous. Germline lookup yields CDR1 LGHDT and CDR2 YNNKEL (reference sequence). CDR3 size: 16 residues. The V end lost 0 bases, the J end lost 7 bases, and 18 bases lay between the germline ends. The CDR3 protein is CASSQDQGLTGGGYTF. The DNA for the CDR3 is TGTGCCAGCAGCCAAGATCAAGGACTCACCGGAGGTGGCTACACCTTC.

The chain uses TRBV7-2 and TRBJ2-2; D gene unclear. Per germline, CDR1 SGHTA and CDR2 FQGNSA. The length of the CDR3 is 14 residues. With 6 bases removed from V and 0 bases from J, the gap between germline ends came to 8 bases. CDR3 in amino acids: CASRENANTGELFF. The CDR3 nucleotides are TGTGCCAGCAGGGAAAACGCGAACACCGGGGAGCTGTTTTTT.

The sample holds one count of this clone. The CDR3 protein is CASSPGLAGRETQYF. The CDR3 DNA reads TGTGCCAGCAGCCCGGGACTAGCGGGAAGAGAGACCCAGTACTTC. The chain has TRBV9 and TRBJ2-5; 13 positions agree with TRBD2. V gave up 4 bases and J gave up 4 bases; unmatched junction bases: 4. This CDR3 is built from 15 residues. Looked up from germline, CDR1 is SGDLS and CDR2 is YYNGEE.

The V call is TRBV6-1, the J call TRBJ1-3; perhaps TRBD1 as D (6 bases). Germline values: CDR1 MNHNS, CDR2 SASEGT. V was trimmed by 10 bases and J by 3 bases, leaving 16 bases between them. The CDR3 runs to 14 residues. CDR3 protein: CATSRGLDGNTIYF. In nucleotides, the CDR3 is TGTGCCACGTCCCGGGGGCTGGATGGAAACACCATATATTTT.

This chain links TRBV4-2 with TRBJ2-3; 7 bases are a match to TRBD2. The germline gives CDR1 LGHNA, CDR2 YNFKEQ. This CDR3 comprises 15 residues. Trimming took 4 bases from V and 1 from J; bases not matched to a gene: 5. DNA for the CDR3: TGTGCCAGCAGCCGACTTGGGGGGGGCACAGATACGCAGTATTTT. It is translated as CASSRLGGGTDTQYF.

The gene calls are TRBV19 and TRBJ1-6; 12 nucleotides align to TRBD1. Germline assignment: CDR1 LNHDA and CDR2 SQIVND (reference sequence). The CDR3 length is 17 residues. With 8 bases clipped from V and 10 bases from J, the junction kept 15 bases outside the gene matches. The DNA of the CDR3 is TGTGCCAGTTCCCCAGCTCCGGGACAGGGGGCTTGGTCACCCCTCCACTTT. It encodes CASSPAPGQGAWSPLHF.